The present T cell receptor (beta chain) was sequenced within a study of metastatic and nonmetastatic thyroid tumors. For the study at large: Both malignant and benign thyroid patients supplied peripheral blood and tumor or nodule tissue samples, across which the repertoires of these patients were then compared. Study-wide points: A significant increase in TCR beta diversity was reportedly seen in malignant thyroid tumors relative to benign nodules, in blood and tumor.

Study processing details: Between-group CDR3 differences, defined by clinicopathological status, yielded a distant-metastasis classifier for papillary thyroid cancer. Through MiXCR, TCRdb re-clonotyped the PCR reads. What appears here as the V and J calls and clone size reflects TCRdb's work, not the paper's. The sample includes around 15,000 clones, roughly 29% seen only once; the top ten take 3% to 4.5%. The CDR3 consists of 15 residues. From germline, CDR1 is SGHRS and CDR2 YFSETQ. The trim removed 4 bases at V and 3 bases at J, leaving 6 bases unmatched. Each patient came to thyroid surgery without any prior treatment (of any kind). This clone is medium-sized (0.01 to 0.1%) within its sample. Its specificity is not known.

This receptor was taken from a female donor with papillary thyroid cancer or a benign thyroid nodule (not recorded which). Some clones in this sample may be carry-over from other donors' samples. What was sequenced was blood. The chain is built from TRBV5-1 and TRBJ1-5; 8 bases agree with TRBD1. The CDR3 DNA is TGCGCCAGCAGCCCTGGGACAGGCCTCAATCAGCCCCAGCATTTT. Residues: CASSPGTGLNQPQHF.